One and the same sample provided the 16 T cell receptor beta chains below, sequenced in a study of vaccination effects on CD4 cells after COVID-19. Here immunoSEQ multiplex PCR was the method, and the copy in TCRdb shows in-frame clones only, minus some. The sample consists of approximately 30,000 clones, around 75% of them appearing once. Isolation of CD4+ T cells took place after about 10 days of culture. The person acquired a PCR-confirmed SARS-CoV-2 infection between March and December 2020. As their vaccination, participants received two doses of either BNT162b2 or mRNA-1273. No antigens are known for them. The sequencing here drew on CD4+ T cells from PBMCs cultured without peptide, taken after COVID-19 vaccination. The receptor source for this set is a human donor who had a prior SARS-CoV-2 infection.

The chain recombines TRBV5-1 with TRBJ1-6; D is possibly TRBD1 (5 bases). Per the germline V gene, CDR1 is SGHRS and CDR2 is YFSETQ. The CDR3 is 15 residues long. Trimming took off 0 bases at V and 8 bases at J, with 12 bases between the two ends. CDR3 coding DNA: TGCGCCAGCAGCTTGGCCAACGGGGCGGATTCACCCCTCCACTTT. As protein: CASSLANGADSPLHF.

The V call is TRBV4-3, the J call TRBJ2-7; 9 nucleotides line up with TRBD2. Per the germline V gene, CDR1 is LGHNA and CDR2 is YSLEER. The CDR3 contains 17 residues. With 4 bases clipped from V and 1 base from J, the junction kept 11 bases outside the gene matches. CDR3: CASSRGGGGRASYEQYF. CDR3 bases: TGCGCCAGCAGCCGGGGGGGTGGCGGGAGGGCGTCCTACGAGCAGTACTTC.

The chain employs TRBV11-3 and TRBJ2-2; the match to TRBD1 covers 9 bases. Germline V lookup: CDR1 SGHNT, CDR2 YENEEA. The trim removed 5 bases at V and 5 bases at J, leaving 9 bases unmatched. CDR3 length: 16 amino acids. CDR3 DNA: TGTGCCAGCAGCCGGGCCGGGACAGGGCCGACCGGGGAGCTGTTTTTT. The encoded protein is CASSRAGTGPTGELFF. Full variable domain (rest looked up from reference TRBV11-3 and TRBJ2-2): EAGVVQSPRYKIIEKKQPVAFWCNPISGHNTLYWYLQNLGQGPELLIRYENEEAVDDSQLPKDRFSAERLKGVDSTLKIQPAELGDSAVYLCASSRAGTGPTGELFFGEGSRLTVL.

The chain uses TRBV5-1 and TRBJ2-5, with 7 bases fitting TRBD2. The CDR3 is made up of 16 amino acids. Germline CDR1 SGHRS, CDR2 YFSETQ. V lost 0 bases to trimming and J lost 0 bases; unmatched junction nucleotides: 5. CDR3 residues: CASSLGLAADQETQYF. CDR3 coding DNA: TGCGCCAGCAGCTTGGGGCTAGCGGCAGACCAAGAGACCCAGTACTTC.

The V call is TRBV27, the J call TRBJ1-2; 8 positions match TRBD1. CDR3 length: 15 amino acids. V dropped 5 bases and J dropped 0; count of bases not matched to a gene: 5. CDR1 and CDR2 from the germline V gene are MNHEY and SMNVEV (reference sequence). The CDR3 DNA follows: TGTGCCAGCAGTGGGACAGGAGCATCTAACTATGGCTACACCTTC. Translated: CASSGTGASNYGYTF.

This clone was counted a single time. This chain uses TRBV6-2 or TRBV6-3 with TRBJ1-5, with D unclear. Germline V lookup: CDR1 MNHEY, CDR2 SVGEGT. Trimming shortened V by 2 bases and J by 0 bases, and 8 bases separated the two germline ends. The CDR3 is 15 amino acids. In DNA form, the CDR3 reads TGTGCCAGCAGTTACCTCAGTTATAGCAATCAGCCCCAGCATTTT. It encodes CASSYLSYSNQPQHF.

The CDR3 nucleotides are TGTGCCAGCAGCTTAGCGCCTGGAACAGATACGCAGTATTTT. It is translated as CASSLAPGTDTQYF. The chain uses TRBV7-8 and TRBJ2-3; no firm D call. Looked up from germline, CDR1 is SGHVS and CDR2 is FQNEAQ. The CDR3 is 14 residues long. Trimming removed 0 bases from V and 3 bases from J, with 7 bases in between.

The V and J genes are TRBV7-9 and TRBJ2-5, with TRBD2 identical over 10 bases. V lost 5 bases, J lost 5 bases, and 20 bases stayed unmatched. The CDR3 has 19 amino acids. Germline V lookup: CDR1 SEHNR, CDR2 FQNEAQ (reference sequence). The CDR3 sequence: CASSPRLGLSGRARETQYF. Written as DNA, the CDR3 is TGTGCCAGCAGCCCTCGACTTGGGCTAAGCGGGAGGGCCAGGGAGACCCAGTACTTC.

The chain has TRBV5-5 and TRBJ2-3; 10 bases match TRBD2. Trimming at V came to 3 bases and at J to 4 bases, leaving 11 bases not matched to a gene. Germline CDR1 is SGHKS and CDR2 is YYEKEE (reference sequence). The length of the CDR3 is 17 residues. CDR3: CASSWLASGGGPDTQYF. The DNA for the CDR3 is TGTGCCAGCAGCTGGCTCGCTAGCGGGGGAGGGCCAGATACGCAGTATTTT.

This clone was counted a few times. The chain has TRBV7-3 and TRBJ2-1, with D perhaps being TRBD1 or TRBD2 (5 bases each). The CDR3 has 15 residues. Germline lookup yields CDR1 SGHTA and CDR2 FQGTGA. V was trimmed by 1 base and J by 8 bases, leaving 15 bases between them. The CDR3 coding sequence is TGTGCCAGCAGCTTAATTGGCAGGGAGTATGATGAGCAGTTCTTC. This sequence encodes CASSLIGREYDEQFF.

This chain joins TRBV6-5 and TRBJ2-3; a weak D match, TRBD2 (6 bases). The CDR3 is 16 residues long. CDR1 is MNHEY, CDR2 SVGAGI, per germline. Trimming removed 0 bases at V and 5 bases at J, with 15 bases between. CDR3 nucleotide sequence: TGTGCCAGCAGTTACTCGAGGAGGGCTAGCGAAGATACGCAGTATTTT. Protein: CASSYSRRASEDTQYF.

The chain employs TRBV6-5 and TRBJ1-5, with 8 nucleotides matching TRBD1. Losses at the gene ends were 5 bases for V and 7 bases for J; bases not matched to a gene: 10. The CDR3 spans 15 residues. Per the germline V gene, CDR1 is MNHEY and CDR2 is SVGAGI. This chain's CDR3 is CASSPTYRGEQPQHF. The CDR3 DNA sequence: TGTGCCAGCAGTCCAACCTACAGGGGGGAACAGCCCCAGCATTTT.

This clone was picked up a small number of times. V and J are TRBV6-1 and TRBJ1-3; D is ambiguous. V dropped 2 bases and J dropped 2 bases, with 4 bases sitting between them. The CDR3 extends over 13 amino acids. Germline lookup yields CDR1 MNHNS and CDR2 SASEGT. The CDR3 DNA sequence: TGTGCCAGCAGTGAATGGGCTGGAAACACCATATATTTT. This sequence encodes CASSEWAGNTIYF.

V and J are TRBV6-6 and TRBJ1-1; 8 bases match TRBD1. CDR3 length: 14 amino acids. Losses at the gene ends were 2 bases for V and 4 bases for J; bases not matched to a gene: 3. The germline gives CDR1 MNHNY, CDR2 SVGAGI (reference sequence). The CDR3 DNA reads TGTGCCAGCAGTTACGGGCAGGGGGCCACTGAAGCTTTCTTT. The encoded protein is CASSYGQGATEAFF.

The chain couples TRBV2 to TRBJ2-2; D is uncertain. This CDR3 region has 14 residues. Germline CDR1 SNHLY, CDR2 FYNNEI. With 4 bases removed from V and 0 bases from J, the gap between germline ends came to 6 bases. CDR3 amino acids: CASSGRTNTGELFF. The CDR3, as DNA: TGTGCCAGCAGTGGGAGAACGAACACCGGGGAGCTGTTTTTT.

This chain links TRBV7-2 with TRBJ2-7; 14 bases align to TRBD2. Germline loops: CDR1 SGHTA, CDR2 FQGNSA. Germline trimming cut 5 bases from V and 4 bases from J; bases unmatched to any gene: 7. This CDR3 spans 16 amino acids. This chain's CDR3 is CASSLTSGRAGYEQYF. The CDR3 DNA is TGTGCCAGCAGCCTGACTAGCGGGAGGGCAGGGTACGAGCAGTACTTC.